The 31 T cell receptor beta chains listed next were all sequenced from one sample in a study of CD8+ T cells in alopecia areata (dated by TCRdb to the late 2010s). Library preparation employed the immunoSEQ multiplex PCR assay. For TCR sequencing, RNA was extracted from every sample and reverse transcribed into cDNA to serve as template. The source is immuneACCESS, and TCRdb retained only in-frame sequences with V and J called. Part of the clones is not carried over; for the studies checked, unresolved V genes explain less than half of this, and the remainder is unexplained. The sample contains approximately 180,000 clones, about 53% of them found a single time. The ten most abundant clones make up 10% to 11% of the sample. Sample time point, as interpreted from the label and publication: 24 weeks on oral tofacitinib. The treatment or condition label, as the study defines it: oral pan-JAK inhibitor, 5-10 mg twice daily.

The sequencing here drew on CD8+ T cells sorted from blood, taken at week 24, from a patient treated with tofacitinib. The receptors stem from a human donor with alopecia areata.

This clone has a handful of counts. The chain recombines TRBV6-6 with TRBJ1-5; 7 nucleotides line up with TRBD1. Unmatched junction bases numbered 4, after V lost 5 bases and J lost 0 bases. CDR1 is MNHNY and CDR2 is SVGAGI in the germline V gene (reference sequence). The CDR3 covers 15 residues. The CDR3 bases are TGTGCCAGCAGTGAGGGACAGAATAGCAATCAGCCCCAGCATTTT. Protein product: CASSEGQNSNQPQHF.

This clone showed up just once. This chain links TRBV29-1 with TRBJ2-7, with TRBD2 matching over 12 bases. Germline CDR1 and CDR2: SQVTM and ANQGSEA. This CDR3 spans 17 amino acids. V gave up 7 bases and J gave up 0 bases; unmatched junction bases: 13. The CDR3 here is CSALTSGGDYSSYEQYF. In DNA, the CDR3 is TGCAGCGCCCTGACTAGCGGGGGCGATTACAGCTCCTACGAGCAGTACTTC.

J is TRBJ2-1 and V is TRBV9, with TRBD1 as a possible D gene (6 bases). Germline CDR1 and CDR2: SGDLS and YYNGEE. The CDR3 sequence is 13 residues long. Trimming took 4 bases from V and 4 from J, leaving 9 bases between them. CDR3 bases: TGTGCCAGCAGCCGGACAGTTTACAATGAGCAGTTCTTC. It specifies CASSRTVYNEQFF. The entire variable domain, with the rest obtained from reference TRBV9 and TRBJ2-1, is as follows: DSGVTQTPKHLITATGQRVTLRCSPRSGDLSVYWYQQSLDQGLQFLIQYYNGEERAKGNILERFSAQQFPDLHSELNLSSLELGDSALYFCASSRTVYNEQFFGPGTRLTVL.

The rearrangement uses TRBV5-5 and TRBJ2-2, with 9 bases that match TRBD2. The CDR3 contains 15 residues. V trimming: 4 bases; J trimming: 7 bases; junction bases outside the gene matches: 8. Per the germline V gene, CDR1 is SGHKS and CDR2 is YYEKEE (reference sequence). The CDR3 region is CASSLAGKLNGELFF. The CDR3 nucleotides are TGTGCCAGCAGCCTAGCGGGGAAACTTAACGGGGAGCTGTTTTTT.

This clone has just a few counts. V gene TRBV5-6 combines with J gene TRBJ2-7; D is possibly TRBD2 (5 bases). Per the germline V gene, CDR1 is SGHDT and CDR2 is YYEEEE. V was shortened by 1 base and J by 7 bases, with 9 bases between the two germline ends. The CDR3 length is 12 residues. The CDR3 bases are TGTGCCAGCAGCTTGCGTGGAGGTGAGCAGTACTTC. Amino acids: CASSLRGGEQYF.

This clone was recorded a few times. The genes are TRBV7-9 and TRBJ2-7; 10 bases fit TRBD1. Losses at the gene ends were 5 bases for V and 2 bases for J; bases not matched to a gene: 9. The CDR3 has 16 residues. Germline V gene sequence: CDR1 SEHNR, CDR2 FQNEAQ (reference sequence). CDR3 sequence (DNA): TGTGCCAGCAGCGTTCCCGGGACAGGGGTCCCCTACGAGCAGTACTTC. Translation: CASSVPGTGVPYEQYF. Together with reference TRBV7-9 and TRBJ2-7, the CDR3 gives the full variable domain: DTGVSQNPRHKITKRGQNVTFRCDPISEHNRLYWYRQTLGQGPEFLTYFQNEAQLEKSRLLSDRFSAERPKGSFSTLEIQRTEQGDSAMYLCASSVPGTGVPYEQYFGPGTRLTVT.

This rearrangement joins TRBV5-1 to TRBJ2-1; TRBD2 aligns across 7 bases. Germline assignment: CDR1 SGHRS and CDR2 YFSETQ. CDR3 length equals 13 residues. Trimming at V came to 6 bases and at J to 3 bases, leaving 3 bases not matched to a gene. The CDR3 DNA follows: TGCGCCAGCAAGAGCGGGGACTACAATGAGCAGTTCTTC. Its translation: CASKSGDYNEQFF.

The table lists this clone with a count of one. This chain joins TRBV15 and TRBJ1-5; 7 nucleotides agree with TRBD1. The CDR3 loop spans 15 amino acids. The germline gives CDR1 LNHNV, CDR2 YYDKDF (reference sequence). V dropped 2 bases and J dropped 2; count of bases not matched to a gene: 3. The CDR3 here is CATSRSTGGNQPQHF. The CDR3 nucleotides are TGTGCCACCAGCAGATCCACAGGGGGCAATCAGCCCCAGCATTTT.

The table lists this clone with a few counts. This chain connects TRBV4-3 to TRBJ2-1; 9 nucleotides align to TRBD2. CDR1 is LGHNA, CDR2 YSLEER, per germline. V lost 0 bases, J lost 3 bases, and 3 bases stayed unmatched. The CDR3 spans 16 residues. The CDR3 nucleotides are TGCGCCAGCAGCCAAGATTTAGCGGGGGACTACAATGAGCAGTTCTTC. Translation gives CASSQDLAGDYNEQFF.

In its sample, this clone was seen a few times. The same CDR3 can be traced to other DNA sequences in this sample. The genes are TRBV29-1 and TRBJ2-7; D ambiguous. The CDR3 length is 11 residues. Germline V gene sequence: CDR1 SQVTM, CDR2 ANQGSEA. Trimming stripped 3 bases from V and 4 bases from J, with 7 bases between. The CDR3 DNA sequence: TGCAGCGTTGATGGCGGTTACGAGCAGTACTTC. Translation gives CSVDGGYEQYF.

The chain is built from TRBV4-3 and TRBJ2-7, with a possible D match to TRBD1 (5 bases). Germline values: CDR1 LGHNA, CDR2 YSLEER. This CDR3 has 16 amino acids. V lost 0 bases and J 1 base, leaving 13 bases between the germline ends. CDR3: CASSQELDSISYEQYF. DNA of the CDR3: TGCGCCAGCAGCCAAGAACTTGACAGTATATCCTACGAGCAGTACTTC.

The gene calls are TRBV9 and TRBJ2-2; the D call may be TRBD1 or TRBD2 (7 bases each). The CDR3 loop spans 17 amino acids. Germline loops: CDR1 SGDLS, CDR2 YYNGEE. V was shortened by 0 bases and J by 4 bases, with 16 bases between the two germline ends. The CDR3 DNA reads TGTGCCAGCAGCGTAGGTTTGAGCGGGGACAGCACCGGGGAGCTGTTTTTT. Protein: CASSVGLSGDSTGELFF.

The table lists this clone with a count of one. The chain uses TRBV30 and TRBJ1-2; TRBD1 agrees at 9 bases. Germline loops: CDR1 GTSNPN, CDR2 SVGIG (reference sequence). The CDR3 extends over 14 amino acids. Germline trimming cut 3 bases from V and 4 bases from J; bases unmatched to any gene: 6. CDR3 region: CAWSAGTGPYGYTF. Here the CDR3 DNA reads TGTGCCTGGAGCGCAGGGACAGGGCCCTATGGCTACACCTTC. Full variable domain (remainder filled in from reference TRBV30 and TRBJ1-2): SQTIHQWPATLVQPVGSPLSLECTVEGTSNPNLYWYRQAAGRGLQLLFYSVGIGQISSEVPQNLSASRPQDRQFILSSKKLLLSDSGFYLCAWSAGTGPYGYTFGSGTRLTVV.

This clone was seen a handful of times. CDR3 coding DNA: TGTGCCAGCAGTTTGTCGCGGGGGGACTCCTACGAGCAGTACTTC. It encodes CASSLSRGDSYEQYF. The V and J genes are TRBV27 and TRBJ2-7; 8 bases are a match to TRBD2. Losses at the gene ends were 3 bases for V and 0 bases for J; bases not matched to a gene: 4. The CDR3 contains 15 residues. Looked up from germline, CDR1 is MNHEY and CDR2 is SMNVEV (reference sequence).

As concerns this clone: Other nucleotide sequences from this sample produce the same CDR3. The chain couples TRBV30 to TRBJ2-1; D might be TRBD2 (5 bases). The CDR3 extends over 15 amino acids. V lost 1 base to trimming and J lost 15 bases, with 25 bases between them. Germline values: CDR1 GTSNPN, CDR2 SVGIG (reference sequence). CDR3 region: CAWSAAQKSSSAGFF. The CDR3 nucleotides are TGTGCCTGGAGTGCAGCTCAAAAATCGAGTTCCGCGGGGTTCTTC.

The gene calls are TRBV29-1 and TRBJ1-2; 10 positions agree with TRBD1. The junction had 11 bases not matched to a gene; V was cut back by 8 bases and J by 8 bases. Germline CDR1 reads SQVTM; CDR2 reads ANQGSEA. The CDR3 extends over 13 amino acids. The CDR3 sequence: CSSPGTGVGGYTF. The CDR3 region has the DNA TGCAGCTCCCCGGGGACAGGGGTTGGCGGCTACACCTTC.

The chain couples TRBV10-3 to TRBJ1-6; D is unclear. Germline CDR1 reads ENHRY; CDR2 reads SYGVKD. The CDR3 contains 16 residues. Deletions cut 0 bases from V and 6 bases from J, with 12 bases between. This CDR3 reads CAISESWDIGNSPLHF. CDR3 sequence (DNA): TGTGCCATCAGTGAGTCCTGGGATATCGGTAATTCACCCCTCCACTTT.

This chain connects TRBV27 to TRBJ2-2; TRBD1 is a possible D gene (7 bases). Germline V gene data show CDR1 as MNHEY and CDR2 as SMNVEV (reference sequence). The CDR3 is 15 residues long. Deletions cut 2 bases from V and 5 bases from J, with 12 bases between. DNA for the CDR3: TGTGCCAGCAGTTTACCAGGGGGAGGAACCGGGGAGCTGTTTTTT. This codes for CASSLPGGGTGELFF.

The chain employs TRBV9 and TRBJ2-7; possible D gene TRBD1, 6 bases. The germline V gene has CDR1 SGDLS and CDR2 YYNGEE. CDR3 size: 14 residues. V was clipped by 4 bases and J by 2 bases, with 13 bases between them. CDR3 DNA: TGTGCCAGCAGCCTCGGACAGAACCCCTACGAGCAGTACTTC. Protein product: CASSLGQNPYEQYF.

The chain links TRBV6-1 to TRBJ1-1; D not certain. The CDR3 sequence is 12 residues long. V was trimmed by 7 bases and J by 2 bases, leaving 8 bases between them. Germline lookup yields CDR1 MNHNS and CDR2 SASEGT. CDR3 bases: TGTGCCAGCACCGAGGGAAACACTGAAGCTTTCTTT. It codes for CASTEGNTEAFF.

This clone has more than one count but fewer than ten. The chain employs TRBV5-6 and TRBJ1-1; D perhaps matches TRBD1 (5 bases). The V and J ends lost 5 bases and 0 bases respectively, with 14 bases between them. Looked up from germline, CDR1 is SGHDT and CDR2 is YYEEEE. This CDR3 contains 15 residues. The CDR3 DNA reads TGTGCCAGCAGGTCCTCAAGGGGTGTGAACACTGAAGCTTTCTTT. It yields the protein CASRSSRGVNTEAFF.

This clone was detected once. The chain uses TRBV2 and TRBJ2-1, with 10 nucleotides matching TRBD1. J was trimmed by 8 bases and V by 5 bases; bases with no gene match: 3. The CDR3 spans 13 residues. Germline lookup yields CDR1 SNHLY and CDR2 FYNNEI. CDR3 DNA sequence: TGTGCCAGCAGTTTAGGGACAGGGGATGAGCAGTTCTTC. Translating it yields CASSLGTGDEQFF.

The V gene is TRBV2, the J gene TRBJ2-7; TRBD1 matches at 9 bases. Germline V gene data show CDR1 as SNHLY and CDR2 as FYNNEI. This CDR3 contains 15 residues. V trimming: 9 bases; J trimming: 4 bases; junction bases outside the gene matches: 13. The CDR3 sequence is CASSDHRDREYEQYF. The CDR3 DNA follows: TGTGCCAGTAGCGATCACCGGGACAGGGAATACGAGCAGTACTTC. The entire variable domain, with the rest obtained from reference TRBV2 and TRBJ2-7, is as follows: EPEVTQTPSHQVTQMGQEVILRCVPISNHLYFYWYRQILGQKVEFLVSFYNNEISEKSEIFDDQFSVERPDGSNFTLKIRSTKLEDSAMYFCASSDHRDREYEQYFGPGTRLTVT.

The chain carries TRBV2 and TRBJ2-3; 8 bases map to TRBD2. The CDR3 runs to 16 residues. V lost 6 bases and J lost 4; bases outside the gene matches: 12. The germline CDR1 and CDR2 sequences are SNHLY and FYNNEI. This CDR3 reads CASSYEPGLGADTQYF. The CDR3 DNA reads as TGTGCCAGCAGCTACGAACCGGGACTAGGGGCAGATACGCAGTATTTT.

This chain connects TRBV9 to TRBJ1-5, with D possibly TRBD1 on 6 matching bases. V was clipped by 3 bases and J by 6 bases, with 10 bases between them. The CDR3 covers 13 residues. Germline loops: CDR1 SGDLS, CDR2 YYNGEE. DNA of the CDR3: TGTGCCAGCAGCGCCTCACAGGGTCAGCCCCAGCATTTT. Its protein is CASSASQGQPQHF.

The chain couples TRBV25-1 to TRBJ1-6; D call uncertain. Germline CDR1 reads MGHDK; CDR2 reads SYGVNS. The CDR3 length is 13 residues. V lost 4 bases to trimming and J lost 8 bases, with 9 bases between them. The CDR3 nucleotides are TGTGCCAGCAGTGGTGCCACCCATTCACCCCTCCACTTT. It encodes CASSGATHSPLHF.

This rearrangement joins TRBV4-3 to TRBJ2-3; no firm D call. Germline lookup yields CDR1 LGHNA and CDR2 YSLEER. V was pared by 6 bases and J by 0 bases, with 7 bases between. The CDR3 length is 13 residues. The CDR3 spells CASSRESTDTQYF. The CDR3 DNA follows: TGCGCCAGCAGTCGTGAGAGCACAGATACGCAGTATTTT.

The chain couples TRBV9 to TRBJ1-2, with no clear D. The CDR3 covers 16 residues. Trimming took off 5 bases at V and 6 bases at J, with 23 bases between the two ends. The germline CDR1 and CDR2 sequences are SGDLS and YYNGEE. CDR3 sequence reads: CASRRINAGSGHGYTF. DNA for the CDR3: TGTGCCAGCAGACGGATTAACGCAGGTTCCGGGCATGGCTACACCTTC.

The V gene is TRBV7-8, the J gene TRBJ1-1; D might be TRBD1 (5 bases). The CDR3 extends over 13 amino acids. V lost 7 bases to trimming and J lost 2 bases, with 11 bases between them. From germline, CDR1 is SGHVS and CDR2 FQNEAQ. The CDR3 spells CASNPGLNTEAFF. In nucleotides, the CDR3 is TGTGCCAGCAACCCGGGACTAAACACTGAAGCTTTCTTT.

The CDR3 DNA reads as TGTGCCACCAGCAGAGATCTGGACAGTCAGGGACAGTACTTC. This codes for CATSRDLDSQGQYF. The chain employs TRBV15 and TRBJ2-7; D may be TRBD1 (6 bases). V was trimmed by 0 bases and J by 10 bases, leaving 16 bases between them. The CDR3 consists of 14 residues. CDR1 is LNHNV and CDR2 is YYDKDF in the germline V gene (reference sequence).

The J gene is TRBJ1-2, the V gene TRBV4-3; D is unresolved. Germline values: CDR1 LGHNA, CDR2 YSLEER. Trimming pared 0 bases from V and 6 bases from J, leaving 17 bases between. The CDR3 covers 16 residues. For the CDR3, the DNA is TGCGCCAGCAGCCAAGACTCGTTGGGCAGGATCGATGGCTACACCTTC. Residues: CASSQDSLGRIDGYTF.